This TCR beta chain was observed in a study of blood T cell repertoires in COVID-19 (dated by TCRdb to the early 2020s). Describing the broader study: The collaborator samples originated in the United States, Italy and Spain and spanned the acute and convalescent phases of COVID-19. The material from the prospective study consisted of cDNA or gDNA derived from T cells, B-cell-depleted T cells, or PBMCs. The dataset comprised deeply sampled blood TCRbeta repertoires from subjects exposed to, actively infected with, or recovered from COVID-19. The repertoires were released in a freely available public database meant as a resource for research on the immune response to SARS-CoV-2. Samples were obtained from the ongoing ImmuneRACE study (first 160 participants) and from 1,254 subjects provided by 6 global collaborators. The sample metadata nearly always contained a de-identified subject ID, COVID-19 status, age in years and sex. Where available, HLA class I and class II types were obtained from metadata supplied by the sample provider rather than from assay-based typing. Overall results and qualifications from the work: The quantity of clinical and demographic metadata differed by source and by participant and was supplied without curation.

Each collaborating institution followed its own protocols to collect whole blood in K2EDTA tubes. For TCRbeta analysis, collaborators shipped samples in one of three forms: frozen whole blood, isolated PBMCs, or DNA extracted from either of those sample types. On this clone: Its antigen is still unknown. The input lacks base qualities; no much larger clone sits a single base away.

TCRbeta CDR3 regions were amplified from genomic DNA by means of the immunoSEQ Assay, a bias-controlled multiplex PCR. Concerning the study's data processing: Nucleated cell counts per sample were estimated from amplification of reference gene primers within the assay. To quantify the absolute abundance of each unique TCRbeta CDR3 rearrangement, sequence reads were collapsed and filtered. For each sample, productive Simpson clonality was calculated as the square root of Simpson's diversity index across productive rearrangements. The source is immuneACCESS, and TCRdb retained only in-frame sequences with V and J called. Part of the clones is not carried over; for the studies checked, unresolved V genes explain less than half of this, and the remainder is unexplained. The V and J calls and clone size come from that table; D and trimming were worked out from the DNA. The sample table contains 95,000 to 150,000 clones; only one count was recorded for around 81% of them. Together, the top ten hold approximately 12% of the sample.

The sequenced sample consisted of peripheral blood. The receptor comes from a man aged 55 to 70 with acute or convalescent COVID-19.

The CDR3 loop reads CASRGLAAGELFF. At the DNA level, the sequence is TGTGCCAGCAGGGGACTAGCAGCCGGGGAGCTGTTTTTT. The chain was built from TRBV25-1 and TRBJ2-2, and TRBD2 aligns with 9 junction nucleotides. The CDR3 covers 13 residues, taking in both the cysteine and the phenylalanine. Only the CDR3 DNA stays, 39 bases, in frame from base 1. V is cut back by 6 bases and J by 6 bases, with 2 bases in the junction unmatched. CDR1 MGHDK and CDR2 SYGVNS are derived from the germline V gene.